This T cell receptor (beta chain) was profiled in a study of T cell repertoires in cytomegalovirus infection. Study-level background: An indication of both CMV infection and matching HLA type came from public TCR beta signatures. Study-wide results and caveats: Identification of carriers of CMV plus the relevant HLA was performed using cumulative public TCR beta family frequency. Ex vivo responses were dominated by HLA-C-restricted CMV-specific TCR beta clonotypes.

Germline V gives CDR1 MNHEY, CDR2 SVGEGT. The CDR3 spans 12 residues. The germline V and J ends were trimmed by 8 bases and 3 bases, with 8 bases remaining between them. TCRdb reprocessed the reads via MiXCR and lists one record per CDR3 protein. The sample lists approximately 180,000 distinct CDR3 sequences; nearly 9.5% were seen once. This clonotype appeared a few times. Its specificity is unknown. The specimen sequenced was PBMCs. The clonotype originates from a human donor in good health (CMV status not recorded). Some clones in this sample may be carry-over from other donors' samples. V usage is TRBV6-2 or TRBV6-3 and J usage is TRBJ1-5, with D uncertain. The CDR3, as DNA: TGTGCCAGCCGGGCGTTCAATCAGCCCCAGCATTTT. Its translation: CASRAFNQPQHF.